This TCR beta chain was retrieved from a study of shared T cell receptors in the human thymus. Sequencing used immunoSEQ multiplex PCR; TCRdb keeps in-frame clones, though not all of them. The data hold about 660,000 clones, with roughly 90% observed a single time. The CDR3 consists of 15 residues. The same data also went into a second study, on human thymus T cells. From that second work: Resections removed during corrective heart surgery provided the thymus tissue used.

The V gene is TRBV12-2, the J gene TRBJ2-5; the listed D gene, TRBD2, was not tested against the DNA. TRBV12-2 is tagged as a pseudogene. Sequenced sample: thymocytes. The sequence came from a boy under two years old with a congenital heart defect. Here the CDR3 reads CASRLNPPLGGPQYF. The CDR3, as DNA: TGTGCAAGTCGCTTAAACCCCCCGCTGGGCGGGCCCCAGTACTTC.